The present entry profiles one TCR beta chain with its context. The antigen is unknown. These data belong to a study of post-analysis software for immune sequencing data. Overall study results and limits: Controls had lower frequencies than patients of about 5 TRBV segments, which included TRBV5-6, TRBV5-1 and TRBV20-1. When compared against controls, multiple sclerosis patients showed significantly lower normalized Chao1 diversity.

Unique-molecular-identifier-tagged TCR beta cDNA libraries were used. MiXCR, applied by TCRdb to the PCR reads, yields one record per CDR3 protein. The sample holds fewer than 550,000 distinct CDR3 sequences, around a third seen once. The length of the CDR3 is 18 residues. With 2 bases clipped from V and 2 bases from J, the junction kept 14 bases outside the gene matches. CDR1 and CDR2 from the germline V gene are DFQATT and SNEGSKA (reference sequence). This sequence joins TRBV20-1 and TRBJ2-3; TRBD1 agrees at 9 bases. The sequence was collected from a girl aged 2 to 17 with multiple sclerosis. Sample: blood. Here the CDR3 DNA reads TGCAGTGCTAGACCCTACCCCGGGACAGGGAAGGTCACAGATACGCAGTATTTT. Protein product: CSARPYPGTGKVTDTQYF.